The clone carrying this T cell receptor (beta chain) was found many times. TCRdb ran MiXCR on the PCR reads and lists one entry per CDR3 protein. Here the sample spans tens of thousands of distinct CDR3 sequences, more than 30% being singletons. CDR3 size: 12 residues. The germline V gene has CDR1 LNHDA and CDR2 SQIVND (reference sequence). This sample is drawn from a study of tumor-infiltrating lymphocytes in oesophageal squamous cell carcinoma. The sample comprised esophageal tumor tissue. The V call is TRBV19, the J call TRBJ2-5; TRBD1 matches at 7 bases. The last part of the DNA fits TRBJ2-7 better; the J call may be wrong. This receptor was identified in a male donor with esophageal squamous cell carcinoma. The CDR3 loop is CATATGSYEQYF. DNA for the CDR3: TGTGCCACAGCGACAGGGTCCTACGAGCAGTACTTC.